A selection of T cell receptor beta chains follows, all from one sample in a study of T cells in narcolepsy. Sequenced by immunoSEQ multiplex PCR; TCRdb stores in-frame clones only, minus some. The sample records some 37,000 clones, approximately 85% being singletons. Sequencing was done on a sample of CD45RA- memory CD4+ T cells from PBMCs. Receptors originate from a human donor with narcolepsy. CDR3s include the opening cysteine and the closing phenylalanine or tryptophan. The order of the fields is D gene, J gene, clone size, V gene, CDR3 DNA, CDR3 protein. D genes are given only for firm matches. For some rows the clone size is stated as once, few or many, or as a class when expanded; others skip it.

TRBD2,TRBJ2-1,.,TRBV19,TGTGCCAGTAGTATAATCCGGGGGGGTGCCTACAATGAGCAGTTCTTC,CASSIIRGGAYNEQFF
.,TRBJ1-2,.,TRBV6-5,TGTGCCAGCCGACGGACTAACTATGGCTACACCTTC,CASRRTNYGYTF
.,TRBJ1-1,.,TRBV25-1,TGTGCCAGCAGTGAACACCCGGGAGGTGCTTTCTTT,CASSEHPGGAFF
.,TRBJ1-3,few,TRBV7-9,TGTGCCAGCCTCGGGGTCCGGCAGGGAACTGGAAACACCATATATTTT,CASLGVRQGTGNTIYF
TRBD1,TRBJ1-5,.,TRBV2,TGTGCCAGCAGGGGGGACAGCCGACAGCCCCAGCATTTT,CASRGDSRQPQHF
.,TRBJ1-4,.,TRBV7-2,TGTGCCAGCAGCTCCCGGACCGGCTACTCGGGTGAAAAACTGTTTTTT,CASSSRTGYSGEKLFF
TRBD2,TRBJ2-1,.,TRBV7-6,TGTGCCAGCAGCTTAGAGCGGCTAGCGGGGCCCTACAATGAGCAGTTCTTC,CASSLERLAGPYNEQFF
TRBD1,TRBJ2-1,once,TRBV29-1,TGCAGCGCCGCCACGGGACAGTCCAATGAGCAGTTCTTC,CSAATGQSNEQFF
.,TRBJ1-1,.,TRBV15,TGTGCCACCAGCAACGCCCGTTGGGGAACATCGAGAACTGAAGCTTTCTTT,CATSNARWGTSRTEAFF
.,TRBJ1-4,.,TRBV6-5,TGTGCCAGCAGTTACTCTGGGGGCTCCGGGGGTGAAAAACTGTTTTTT,CASSYSGGSGGEKLFF
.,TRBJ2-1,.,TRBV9,TGTGCCAGCAGCGTAGTTGGGGTCGGCACAGCCAATGAGCAGTTCTTC,CASSVVGVGTANEQFF
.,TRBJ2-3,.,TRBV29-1,TGCAGCGTCCTACGGGGCCCAGATACGCAGTATTTT,CSVLRGPDTQYF
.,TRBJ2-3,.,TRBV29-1,TGCAGCGTCCCCGGGATGGGTGGGGGCACAGATACGCAGTATTTT,CSVPGMGGGTDTQYF
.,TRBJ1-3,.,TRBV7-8,TGTGCCAGCAGCTCACAGGGAAACACCATATATTTT,CASSSQGNTIYF
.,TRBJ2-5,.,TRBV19,TGTGCCAGTAATTCAGGGTGGGGAGAGACCCAGTACTTC,CASNSGWGETQYF
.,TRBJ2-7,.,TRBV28,TGTGCCAGCAGTTCTCCGTCAGGGGCAATCTACGAGCAGTACTTC,CASSSPSGAIYEQYF
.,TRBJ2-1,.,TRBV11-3,TGTGCCAGCAGCTTGGCCCCAATGGGGACCTACAATGAGCAGTTCTTC,CASSLAPMGTYNEQFF
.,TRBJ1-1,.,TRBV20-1,TGCAGTGCTAGTGGACCGGCGGGAGCTTTCTTT,CSASGPAGAFF
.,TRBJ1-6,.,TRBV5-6,TGTGCCAGCAGCTTGTGGGGCGCGTCGCGTTCACCCCTCCACTTT,CASSLWGASRSPLHF
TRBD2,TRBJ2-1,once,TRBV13,TGTGCCAGCAGCTTAATAGCGGGGGGAACCTACAATGAGCAGTTCTTC,CASSLIAGGTYNEQFF
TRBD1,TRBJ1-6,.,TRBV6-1,TGTGCCAGCAGTGAACGACAGGGTAGGAATTCACCCCTCCACTTT,CASSERQGRNSPLHF
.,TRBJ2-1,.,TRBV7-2,TGTGCCAGCAGCTTAGATAGACAGGCTAGAATCTTC,CASSLDRQARIF
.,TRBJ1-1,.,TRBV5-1,TGCGCCAGCAGCTTGGGGACCGGGACGAGGGAAGCTTTCTTT,CASSLGTGTREAFF
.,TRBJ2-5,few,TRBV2,TGTGCCAGCAGTGACCAAGAGACCCAGTACTTC,CASSDQETQYF
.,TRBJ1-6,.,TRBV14,TGTGCCAGCAGCCAAGCGCTCAGGGCGGATTCACCCCTCCACTTT,CASSQALRADSPLHF
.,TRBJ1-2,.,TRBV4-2,TGTGCCAGCAGCCAACCAGGACTGGGCAACTATGGCTACACCTTC,CASSQPGLGNYGYTF
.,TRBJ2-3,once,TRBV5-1,TGCGCCAGCAGCTTGCGGGGAACGGGCACAGATACGCAGTATTTT,CASSLRGTGTDTQYF
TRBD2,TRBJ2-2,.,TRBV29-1,TGCAGCGTTGGCCGCGGGGGGGCCGCGGTCACCGGGGAGCTGTTTTTT,CSVGRGGAAVTGELFF
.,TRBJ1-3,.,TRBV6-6,TGTGCCAGCTCCCAGGAGGGGATCTCTGGAAACACCATATATTTT,CASSQEGISGNTIYF